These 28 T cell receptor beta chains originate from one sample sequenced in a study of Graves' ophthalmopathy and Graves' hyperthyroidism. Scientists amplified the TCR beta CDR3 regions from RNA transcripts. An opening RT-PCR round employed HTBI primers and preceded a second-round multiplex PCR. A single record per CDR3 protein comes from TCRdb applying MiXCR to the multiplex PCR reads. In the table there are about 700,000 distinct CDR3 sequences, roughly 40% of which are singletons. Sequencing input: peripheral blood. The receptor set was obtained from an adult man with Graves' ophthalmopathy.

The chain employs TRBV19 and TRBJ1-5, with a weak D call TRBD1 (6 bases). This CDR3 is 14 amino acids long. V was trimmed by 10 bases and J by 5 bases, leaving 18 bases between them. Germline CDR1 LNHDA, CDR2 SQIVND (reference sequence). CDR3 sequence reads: CANRRGGLDQPQHF. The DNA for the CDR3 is TGTGCCAACCGCCGGGGGGGGCTGGATCAGCCCCAGCATTTT.

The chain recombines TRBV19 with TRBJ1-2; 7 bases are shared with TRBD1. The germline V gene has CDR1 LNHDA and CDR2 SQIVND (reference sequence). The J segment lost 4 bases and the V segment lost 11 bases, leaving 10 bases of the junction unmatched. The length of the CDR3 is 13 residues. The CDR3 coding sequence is TGTGCCTGGAGTGTACGGGACAGCTATGGCTACACCTTC. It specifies CAWSVRDSYGYTF.

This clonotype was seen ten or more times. The CDR3 reads CSVRDRNYGYTF. DNA for the CDR3: TGCAGCGTCCGGGACAGGAACTATGGCTACACCTTC. This chain links TRBV29-1 with TRBJ1-2, with 8 bases identical to TRBD1. The V gene end was trimmed by 6 bases and the J gene end by 2 bases; junction bases not matched to a gene: 2. Germline CDR1 reads SQVTM; CDR2 reads ANQGSEA. The CDR3 is made up of 12 amino acids.

The CDR3 coding sequence is TGTGCCAGCAGCCAAGTGGGGTCGGTGCTCTATGGCTACACCTTC. Translating it yields CASSQVGSVLYGYTF. This chain uses TRBV14 with TRBJ1-2; D unclear. V lost 1 base to trimming and J lost 4 bases, with 13 bases between them. Germline V gives CDR1 SGHDN, CDR2 FVKESK. This CDR3 has 15 amino acids.

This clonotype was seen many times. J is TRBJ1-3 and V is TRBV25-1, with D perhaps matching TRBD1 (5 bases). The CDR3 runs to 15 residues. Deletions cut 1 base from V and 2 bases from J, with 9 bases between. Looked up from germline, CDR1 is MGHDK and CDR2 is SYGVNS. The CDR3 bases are TGTGCCAGCAGTGAATGGGGGTCCACTGGAAACACCATATATTTT. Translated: CASSEWGSTGNTIYF.

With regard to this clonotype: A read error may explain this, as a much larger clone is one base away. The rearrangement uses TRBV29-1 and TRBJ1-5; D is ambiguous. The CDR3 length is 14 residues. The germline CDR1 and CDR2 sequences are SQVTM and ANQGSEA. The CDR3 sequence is CGVTETVSNQPQHF. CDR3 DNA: TGCGGCGTTACCGAAACCGTTAGCAATCAGCCCCAGCATTTT.

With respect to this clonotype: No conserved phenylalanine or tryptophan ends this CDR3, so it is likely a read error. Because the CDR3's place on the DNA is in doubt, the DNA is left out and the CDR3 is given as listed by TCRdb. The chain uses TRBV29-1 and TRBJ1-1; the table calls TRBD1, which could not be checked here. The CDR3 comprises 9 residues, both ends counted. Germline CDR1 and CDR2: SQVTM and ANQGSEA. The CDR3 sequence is CSVRDRANY.

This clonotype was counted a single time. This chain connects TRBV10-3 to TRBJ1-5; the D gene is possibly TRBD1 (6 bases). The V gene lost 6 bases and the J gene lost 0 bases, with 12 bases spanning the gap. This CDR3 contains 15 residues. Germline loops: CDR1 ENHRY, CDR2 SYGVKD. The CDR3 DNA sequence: TGTGCCATCAGGGGGGGGCAGTATAGCAATCAGCCCCAGCATTTT. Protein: CAIRGGQYSNQPQHF.

The CDR3 DNA reads TGTGCCAGCAGTTCCGGGACAGGGGGGAACACTGAAGCTTTCTTT. Amino acids: CASSSGTGGNTEAFF. The J gene is TRBJ1-1, the V gene TRBV2; the match to TRBD1 covers 11 bases. V lost 5 bases and J lost 1; bases outside the gene matches: 3. This CDR3 is built from 15 residues. Germline V gives CDR1 SNHLY, CDR2 FYNNEI.

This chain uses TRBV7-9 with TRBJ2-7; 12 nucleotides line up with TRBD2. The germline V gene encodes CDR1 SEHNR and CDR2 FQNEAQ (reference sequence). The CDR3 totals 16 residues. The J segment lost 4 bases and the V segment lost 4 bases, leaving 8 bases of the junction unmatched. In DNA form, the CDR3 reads TGTGCCAGCAGCTCAATAGCCGGGACTAGCGGGTACGAGCAGTACTTC. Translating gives CASSSIAGTSGYEQYF.

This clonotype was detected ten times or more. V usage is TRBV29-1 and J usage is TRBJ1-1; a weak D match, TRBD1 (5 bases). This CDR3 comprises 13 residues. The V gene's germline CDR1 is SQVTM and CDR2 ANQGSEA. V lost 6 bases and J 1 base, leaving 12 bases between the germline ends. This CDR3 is CSVARDGNTEAFF. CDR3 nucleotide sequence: TGCAGCGTAGCCAGGGACGGGAACACTGAAGCTTTCTTT.

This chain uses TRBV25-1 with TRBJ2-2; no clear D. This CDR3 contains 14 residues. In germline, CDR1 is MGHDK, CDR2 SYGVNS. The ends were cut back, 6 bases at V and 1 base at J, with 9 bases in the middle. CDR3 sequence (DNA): TGTGCCAGCAGCCCCAACATGAACACCGGGGAGCTGTTTTTT. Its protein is CASSPNMNTGELFF.

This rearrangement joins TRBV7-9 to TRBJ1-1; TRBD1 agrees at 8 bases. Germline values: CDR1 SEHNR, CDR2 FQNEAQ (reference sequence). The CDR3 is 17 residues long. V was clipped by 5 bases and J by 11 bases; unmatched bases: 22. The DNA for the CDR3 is TGTGCCAGCAGCCCGACAGGGGTTGGCACCGGGCCCCAGGACGCTTTCTTT. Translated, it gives CASSPTGVGTGPQDAFF.

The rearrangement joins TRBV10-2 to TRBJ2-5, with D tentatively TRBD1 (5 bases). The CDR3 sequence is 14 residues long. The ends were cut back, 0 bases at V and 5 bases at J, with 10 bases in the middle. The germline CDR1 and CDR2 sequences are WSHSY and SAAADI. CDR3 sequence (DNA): TGCGCCAGCAGTGAGTCGACAGCGAGGGAGACCCAGTACTTC. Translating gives CASSESTARETQYF.

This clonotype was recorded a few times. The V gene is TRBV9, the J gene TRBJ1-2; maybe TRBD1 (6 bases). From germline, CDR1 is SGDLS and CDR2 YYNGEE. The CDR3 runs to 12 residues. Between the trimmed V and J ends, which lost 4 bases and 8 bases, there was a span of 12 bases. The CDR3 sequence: CASSPEGEGYTF. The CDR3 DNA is TGTGCCAGCAGCCCAGAGGGGGAGGGCTACACCTTC.

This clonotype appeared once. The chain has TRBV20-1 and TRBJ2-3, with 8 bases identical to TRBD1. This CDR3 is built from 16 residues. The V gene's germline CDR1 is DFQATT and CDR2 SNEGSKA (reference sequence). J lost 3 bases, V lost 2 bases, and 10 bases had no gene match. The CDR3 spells CSARPIPTGVTDTQYF. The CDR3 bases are TGCAGTGCTAGACCTATTCCGACAGGGGTAACAGATACGCAGTATTTT.

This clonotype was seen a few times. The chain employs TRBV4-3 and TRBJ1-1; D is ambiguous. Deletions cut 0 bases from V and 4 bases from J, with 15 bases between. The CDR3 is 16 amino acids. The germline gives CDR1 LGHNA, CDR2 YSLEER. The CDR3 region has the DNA TGCGCCAGCAGCCAAGATCTTGGGCGGAGGATCACTGAAGCTTTCTTT. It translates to CASSQDLGRRITEAFF.

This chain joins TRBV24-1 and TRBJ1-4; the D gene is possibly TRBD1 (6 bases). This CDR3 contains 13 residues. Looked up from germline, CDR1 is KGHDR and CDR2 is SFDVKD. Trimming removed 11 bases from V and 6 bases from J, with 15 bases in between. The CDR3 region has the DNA TGTGCCAGCACGCGGGCAGGGGATGAAAAACTGTTTTTT. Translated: CASTRAGDEKLFF.

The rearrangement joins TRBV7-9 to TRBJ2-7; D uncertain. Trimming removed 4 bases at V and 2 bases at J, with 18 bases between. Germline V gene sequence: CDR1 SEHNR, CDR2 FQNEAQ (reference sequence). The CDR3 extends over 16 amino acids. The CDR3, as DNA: TGTGCCAGCAGCTCACCATTTTCAGATTTTACCTACGAGCAGTACTTC. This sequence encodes CASSSPFSDFTYEQYF.

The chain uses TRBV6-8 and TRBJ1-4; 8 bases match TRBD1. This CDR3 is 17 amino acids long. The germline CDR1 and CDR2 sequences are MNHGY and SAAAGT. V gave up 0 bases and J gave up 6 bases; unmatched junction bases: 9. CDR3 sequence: CASSYSGTTGADEKLFF. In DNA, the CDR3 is TGTGCCAGCAGTTACTCGGGGACGACAGGGGCGGATGAAAAACTGTTTTTT.

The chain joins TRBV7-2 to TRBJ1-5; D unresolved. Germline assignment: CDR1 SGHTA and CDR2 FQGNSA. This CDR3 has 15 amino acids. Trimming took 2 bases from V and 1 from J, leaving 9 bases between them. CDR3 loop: CASSLKAGSNQPQHF. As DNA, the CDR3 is TGTGCCAGCAGCTTAAAAGCGGGCAGCAATCAGCCCCAGCATTTT.

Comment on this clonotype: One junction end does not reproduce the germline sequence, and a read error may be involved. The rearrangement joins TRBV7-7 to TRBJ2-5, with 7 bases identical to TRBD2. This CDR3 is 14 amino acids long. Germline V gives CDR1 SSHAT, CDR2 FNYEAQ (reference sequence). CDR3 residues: CASSHRGVGETQYF. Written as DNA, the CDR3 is TGTGCTAGCAGCCATCGGGGGGTAGGAGAGACCCAGTACTTC.

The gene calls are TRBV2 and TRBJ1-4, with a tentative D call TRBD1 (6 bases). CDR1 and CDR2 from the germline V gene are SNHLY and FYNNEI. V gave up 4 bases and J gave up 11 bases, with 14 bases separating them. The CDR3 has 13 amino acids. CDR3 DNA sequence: TGTGCCAGCAGTGTAGGCAGGGGAGGCAAACTGTTTTTT. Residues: CASSVGRGGKLFF.

CDR3 DNA sequence: TGTGCCATCAGGATGGACAGGCAATACAAGCAGTACTTC. It encodes CAIRMDRQYKQYF. The rearrangement joins TRBV10-3 to TRBJ2-7; 7 bases agree with TRBD1. Unmatched junction bases numbered 10, after V lost 6 bases and J lost 8 bases. The CDR3 consists of 13 residues. Germline-derived CDR1 and CDR2 are ENHRY and SYGVKD.

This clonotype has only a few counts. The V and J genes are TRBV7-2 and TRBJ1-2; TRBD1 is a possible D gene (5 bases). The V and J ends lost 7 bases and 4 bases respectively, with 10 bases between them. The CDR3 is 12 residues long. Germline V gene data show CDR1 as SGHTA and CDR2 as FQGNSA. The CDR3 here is CASTFDSYGYTF. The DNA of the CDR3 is TGTGCCAGCACCTTTGACAGCTATGGCTACACCTTC.

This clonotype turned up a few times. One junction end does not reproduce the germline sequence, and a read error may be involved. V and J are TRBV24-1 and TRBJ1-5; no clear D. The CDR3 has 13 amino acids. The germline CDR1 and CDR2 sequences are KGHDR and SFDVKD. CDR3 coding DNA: TGTGCCAGCAGTTACCTTGAGGATAGGACCCAGCATTTT. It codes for CASSYLEDRTQHF.

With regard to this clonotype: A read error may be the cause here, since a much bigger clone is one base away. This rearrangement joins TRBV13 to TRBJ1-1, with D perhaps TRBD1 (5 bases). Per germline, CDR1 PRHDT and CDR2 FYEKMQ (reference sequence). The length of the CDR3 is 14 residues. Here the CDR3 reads CASGLGHSNTEAFF. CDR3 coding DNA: TGTGCCAGCGGCTTAGGACATTCTAACACTGAAGCTTTCTTT.

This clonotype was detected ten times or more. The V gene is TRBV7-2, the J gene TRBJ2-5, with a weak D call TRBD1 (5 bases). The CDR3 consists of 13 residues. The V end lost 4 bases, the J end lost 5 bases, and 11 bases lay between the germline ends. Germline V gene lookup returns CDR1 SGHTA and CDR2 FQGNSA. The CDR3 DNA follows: TGTGCCAGCAGCTCCCAGGGTTGGGAGACCCAGTACTTC. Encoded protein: CASSSQGWETQYF. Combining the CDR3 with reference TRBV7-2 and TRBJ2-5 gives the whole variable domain GAGVSQSPSNKVTEKGKDVELRCDPISGHTALYWYRQSLGQGLEFLIYFQGNSAPDKSGLPSDRFSAERTGGSVSTLTIQRTQQEDSAVYLCASSSQGWETQYFGPGTRLLVL.